The 20 T cell receptor beta chains below come from one sample, sequenced in a study of identical twins. MiXCR was run by TCRdb on the 5' RACE reads, yielding one entry per CDR3 protein. The repertoire holds some 1,600,000 distinct CDR3 sequences, 32% seen once, with approximately 0.25% in the top ten. The sample comprised cord blood. These receptors were collected from a newborn girl in good health.

This rearrangement joins TRBV27 to TRBJ1-2; perhaps TRBD1 as D (6 bases). The CDR3 runs 13 residues. With 5 bases removed from V and 4 bases from J, the gap between germline ends came to 11 bases. Germline CDR1 and CDR2: MNHEY and SMNVEV (reference sequence). The CDR3 nucleotides read TGTGCCAGCAGTCCGGGGGCGACCTATGGCTACACCTTC. Translating gives CASSPGATYGYTF.

The chain has TRBV2 and TRBJ1-1; 7 bases map to TRBD1. This CDR3 spans 15 amino acids. The V segment lost 6 bases and the J segment 2 bases; nucleotides outside the gene matches: 9. The germline CDR1 and CDR2 sequences are SNHLY and FYNNEI. The CDR3: CASRKTGTANTEAFF. The CDR3 nucleotides are TGTGCCAGCAGGAAAACCGGGACAGCAAACACTGAAGCTTTCTTT.

This clonotype was seen more than once but under ten times. The rearrangement links TRBV4-2 to TRBJ1-5, with 9 bases fitting TRBD1. The CDR3 runs 17 residues. Germline values: CDR1 LGHNA, CDR2 YNFKEQ. J was trimmed by 5 bases and V by 0 bases; bases with no gene match: 8. The DNA for the CDR3 is TGTGCCAGCAGCCAAGAGGTATCCAGGACAGGGGATCAGCCCCAGCATTTT. Protein: CASSQEVSRTGDQPQHF.

The sample holds a few counts of this clonotype. The chain links TRBV7-9 to TRBJ2-3; a possible D gene is TRBD2 (6 bases). This CDR3 region has 17 residues. Germline CDR1 is SEHNR and CDR2 is FQNEAQ (reference sequence). Deletions cut 1 base from V and 0 bases from J, with 14 bases between. CDR3 nucleotide sequence: TGTGCCAGCAGCTTAGATTGGGGGACTTCTAGCACAGATACGCAGTATTTT. The encoded protein is CASSLDWGTSSTDTQYF.

The V gene is TRBV4-1, the J gene TRBJ2-1; 7 bases are shared with TRBD2. CDR1 MGHRA and CDR2 YSYEKL come from the germline V gene. Germline trimming cut 4 bases from V and 4 bases from J; bases unmatched to any gene: 7. The length of the CDR3 is 15 residues. CDR3 sequence: CASSPPAGTYNEQFF. In DNA, the CDR3 is TGCGCCAGCAGCCCACCAGCGGGAACTTACAATGAGCAGTTCTTC.

This sequence joins TRBV9 and TRBJ2-5, with TRBD1 matching over 10 bases. There are 15 residues in the CDR3. Trimming removed 4 bases from V and 11 bases from J; junction bases left unmatched: 14. Looked up from germline, CDR1 is SGDLS and CDR2 is YYNGEE. The CDR3 bases are TGTGCCAGCAGCCCGAGACAGGGGGCGGATGATGAGCAGTACTTC. Protein sequence: CASSPRQGADDEQYF. Based on the CDR3 plus reference TRBV9 and TRBJ2-5, the full variable domain is DSGVTQTPKHLITATGQRVTLRCSPRSGDLSVYWYQQSLDQGLQFLIQYYNGEERAKGNILERFSAQQFPDLHSELNLSSLELGDSALYFCASSPRQGADDEQYFGPGTRLLVL.

The chain uses TRBV20-1 and TRBJ1-1; 9 nucleotides line up with TRBD1. Germline-derived CDR1 and CDR2 are DFQATT and SNEGSKA (reference sequence). This CDR3 region has 16 residues. Trimming removed 0 bases from V and 0 bases from J; junction bases left unmatched: 5. CDR3 region: CSAREPGTGLNTEAFF. The CDR3 nucleotides read TGCAGTGCTAGAGAACCCGGGACAGGGTTGAACACTGAAGCTTTCTTT.

This chain links TRBV28 with TRBJ1-4; D is perhaps TRBD1 (5 bases). Trimming pared 6 bases from V and 7 bases from J, leaving 12 bases between. Germline loops: CDR1 MDHEN, CDR2 SYDVKM. The CDR3 spans 13 residues. The CDR3 region is CASRKGSLEKLFF. In DNA, the CDR3 is TGTGCCAGCAGAAAGGGGTCTCTTGAAAAACTGTTTTTT. The full variable domain, completed using reference TRBV28 and TRBJ1-4, is DVKVTQSSRYLVKRTGEKVFLECVQDMDHENMFWYRQDPGLGLRLIYFSYDVKMKEKGDIPEGYSVSREKKERFSLILESASTNQTSMYLCASRKGSLEKLFFGSGTQLSVL.

The gene calls are TRBV5-1 and TRBJ2-7, with D perhaps TRBD1 or TRBD2 (5 bases each). CDR3 size: 14 residues. The V end lost 4 bases, the J end lost 2 bases, and 13 bases lay between the germline ends. CDR1 and CDR2 (germline): SGHRS, YFSETQ. CDR3 residues: CASSTGTPTYEQYF. As DNA, the CDR3 is TGCGCCAGCAGCACCGGGACCCCTACCTACGAGCAGTACTTC.

The J gene is TRBJ1-4, the V gene TRBV11-2, with D possibly matching TRBD1 (6 bases). The CDR3 is 13 amino acids. Trimming shortened V by 5 bases and J by 8 bases, and 12 bases separated the two germline ends. Germline V CDR1 and CDR2: SGHAT, FQNNGV. CDR3 DNA: TGTGCCAGCAGCCCTCGGGGGCGGGAAAAACTGTTTTTT. It codes for CASSPRGREKLFF.

As for this clonotype: Given a much more abundant clone one base away, this may be a read error. This rearrangement joins TRBV3-1 to TRBJ2-1; 11 positions agree with TRBD2. There are 16 residues in the CDR3. Per the germline V gene, CDR1 is LGHDT and CDR2 is YNNKEL (reference sequence). Here the CDR3 reads CASSLVAGGTYSEQFF. In DNA, the CDR3 is TGTGCCAGCAGCCTCGTAGCGGGAGGGACCTACAGTGAGCAGTTCTTC.

A single count supports this clonotype. A read error may be the cause here, since a much bigger clone is one base away. The chain joins TRBV12-3 or TRBV12-4 to TRBJ2-1; the match to TRBD2 covers 12 bases. This CDR3 has 15 residues. CDR3 sequence reads: CARSFGLAGRNEQFF. In DNA, the CDR3 is TGTGCCCGCAGTTTCGGACTAGCGGGACGGAATGAGCAGTTCTTC.

This clonotype occurred a few times. The chain carries TRBV11-2 and TRBJ2-3; D possibly corresponds to TRBD2 (6 bases). The CDR3 extends over 15 amino acids. Germline V lookup: CDR1 SGHAT, CDR2 FQNNGV. V was cut by 5 bases and J by 3 bases, with 15 bases left in between. This chain's CDR3 is CASSPGLVWTDTQYF. In DNA form, the CDR3 reads TGTGCCAGCAGCCCGGGACTGGTCTGGACAGATACGCAGTATTTT.

V usage is TRBV5-5 and J usage is TRBJ1-1; D not certain. The CDR3 runs 15 residues. Germline V gene sequence: CDR1 SGHKS, CDR2 YYEKEE (reference sequence). Trimming shortened V by 1 base and J by 2 bases, and 12 bases separated the two germline ends. CDR3 nucleotide sequence: TGTGCCAGCAGCTTGTCTCGGCTACACAACACTGAAGCTTTCTTT. Encoded protein: CASSLSRLHNTEAFF. The full variable domain, rest sourced from reference TRBV5-5 and TRBJ1-1, is DAGVTQSPTHLIKTRGQQVTLRCSPISGHKSVSWYQQVLGQGPQFIFQYYEKEERGRGNFPDRFSARQFPNYSSELNVNALLLGDSALYLCASSLSRLHNTEAFFGQGTRLTVV.

There are a few counts of this clonotype. The CDR3 region is CSAKGMGNTEAFF. CDR3 in DNA: TGCAGCGCCAAGGGGATGGGGAACACTGAAGCTTTCTTT. The chain is built from TRBV29-1 and TRBJ1-1; D possibly corresponds to TRBD1 (5 bases). The CDR3 consists of 13 residues. V was shortened by 7 bases and J by 1 base, with 13 bases between the two germline ends. Looked up from germline, CDR1 is SQVTM and CDR2 is ANQGSEA.

This clonotype appeared a few times. DNA of the CDR3: TGTGCCAGCAGCCAAGATTCTTTAATTCAGGGGAAGAACGAGCAGTACTTC. It is translated as CASSQDSLIQGKNEQYF. The chain links TRBV4-2 to TRBJ2-5, with D perhaps TRBD1 (6 bases). The J call may be wrong; the DNA end is better matched by TRBJ2-7. This CDR3 comprises 17 residues. The germline gives CDR1 LGHNA, CDR2 YNFKEQ.

V is TRBV7-9 and J is TRBJ2-3, with TRBD2 identical over 11 bases. Germline CDR1 SEHNR, CDR2 FQNEAQ (reference sequence). The CDR3 length is 17 residues. The J segment lost 0 bases and the V segment lost 2 bases, leaving 4 bases of the junction unmatched. The CDR3 sequence is CASSLSASGGSTDTQYF. The CDR3 DNA follows: TGTGCCAGCAGCTTAAGTGCTAGCGGGGGGAGCACAGATACGCAGTATTTT.

This clonotype was seen only a few times. CDR3 protein: CSASARLGNIQYF. The CDR3 DNA sequence: TGCAGTGCTAGCGCCCGTCTAGGAAACATTCAGTACTTC. This chain uses TRBV20-1 with TRBJ2-4; D uncertain. The V gene lost 3 bases and the J gene lost 6 bases, with 12 bases spanning the gap. Germline CDR1 is DFQATT and CDR2 is SNEGSKA (reference sequence). This CDR3 has 13 amino acids.

There are a few counts of this clonotype. The chain couples TRBV10-3 to TRBJ2-3, with D maybe TRBD2 (6 bases). The CDR3 consists of 16 residues. Germline lookup yields CDR1 ENHRY and CDR2 SYGVKD. V was shortened by 4 bases and J by 7 bases, with 21 bases between the two germline ends. The CDR3 sequence is CAISVSAGSSSYTQYF. DNA for the CDR3: TGTGCCATCAGTGTCTCGGCGGGATCCAGTAGTTATACGCAGTATTTT.

The chain employs TRBV3-1 and TRBJ1-2; D unresolved. This CDR3 has 11 amino acids. The germline V and J ends were trimmed by 8 bases and 8 bases, with 12 bases remaining between them. Germline V CDR1 and CDR2: LGHDT, YNNKEL (reference sequence). This chain's CDR3 is CASALSGGYTF. As DNA, the CDR3 is TGTGCCAGCGCTTTGAGCGGGGGCTACACCTTC.